These 14 T cell receptor beta chains originate from one sample sequenced in a study of T cells expressing NK-cell markers. TCRdb re-called the 5' RACE reads; every CDR3 protein appears as one record, without DNA. This sample lists about 540,000 distinct CDR3 sequences; its ten largest clones have approximately 3.6%. The sequenced sample consisted of blood T cells: a sorted CD56 or NKG2C T cell subset, CD4+ or CD8+ T cells, or bulk PBMC T cells (not recorded which). The receptors were gathered from a man aged 18 to 29 in good health.

The J gene is TRBJ2-5, the V gene TRBV28; there is no DNA to check the TCRdb D call of TRBD2. CDR3 length: 15 amino acids. Germline V lookup: CDR1 MDHEN, CDR2 SYDVKM. The CDR3 here is CASSLHSPGKETQYF.

V and J are TRBV12-3 or TRBV12-4 and TRBJ2-3; the D call from TCRdb, TRBD1, cannot be confirmed without DNA. This CDR3 spans 14 amino acids. The CDR3 here is CASSRGGAEDTQYF.

This sequence joins TRBV5-1 and TRBJ2-2; TCRdb's D gene call, TRBD1, goes unchecked for lack of DNA. The CDR3 loop spans 12 amino acids. The germline CDR1 and CDR2 sequences are SGHRS and YFSETQ. The CDR3 is CAFGADSGELFF.

V gene TRBV5-4 combines with J gene TRBJ2-5; TCRdb names TRBD1, which stays unverified in the absence of DNA. Germline V gives CDR1 SGHNT, CDR2 YYREEE (reference sequence). The CDR3 spans 15 residues. The CDR3 protein is CASSRETGAQETQYF.

The chain employs TRBV5-6 and TRBJ2-1; the D call of TRBD1 rests on TCRdb alone, since no DNA is present to check it. The CDR3 spans 15 residues. CDR1 and CDR2 from the germline V gene are SGHDT and YYEEEE. This CDR3 is CASSFTQGGRNEQFF. Together with reference TRBV5-6 and TRBJ2-1, the CDR3 gives the full variable domain: DAGVTQSPTHLIKTRGQQVTLRCSPKSGHDTVSWYQQALGQGPQFIFQYYEEEERQRGNFPDRFSGHQFPNYSSELNVNALLLGDSALYLCASSFTQGGRNEQFFGPGTRLTVL.

This chain links TRBV30 with TRBJ1-3. The V gene's germline CDR1 is GTSNPN and CDR2 SVGIG (reference sequence). This CDR3 is 14 amino acids long. CDR3 in amino acids: CAWSRQGYGNTIYF.

The rearrangement uses TRBV6-5 and TRBJ1-1. Looked up from germline, CDR1 is MNHEY and CDR2 is SVGAGI. The CDR3 covers 14 residues. The CDR3 here is CASSYVGGGTEAFF.

The chain joins TRBV24-1 to TRBJ1-3. The CDR3 loop spans 15 amino acids. CDR1 is KGHDR, CDR2 SFDVKD, per germline. The CDR3 here is CATSDPGSSGNTIYF.

The rearrangement links TRBV4-1 to TRBJ1-2; there is no DNA to check the TCRdb D call of TRBD1. The germline V gene encodes CDR1 MGHRA and CDR2 YSYEKL. There are 15 residues in the CDR3. The CDR3 region is CASSQGGDSIYGYTF.

The chain couples TRBV11-2 to TRBJ2-2; TCRdb picks TRBD2, but there is no DNA to check that call. The CDR3 runs to 17 residues. Germline V gene sequence: CDR1 SGHAT, CDR2 FQNNGV. The CDR3 loop reads CASSLMSSGYGPGELFF.

The rearrangement links TRBV24-1 to TRBJ2-5; TCRdb's assignment of TRBD1 cannot be checked, as there is no DNA. Germline CDR1 reads KGHDR; CDR2 reads SFDVKD. CDR3 length equals 12 residues. CDR3 amino acids: CATKDRSETQYF.

This chain connects TRBV5-1 to TRBJ2-1. The germline gives CDR1 SGHRS, CDR2 YFSETQ. The CDR3 is 13 amino acids. The CDR3 spells CASSSELYNEQFF.

The chain combines TRBV12-3 or TRBV12-4 with TRBJ1-1; the D gene TCRdb calls, TRBD1, cannot be checked with no DNA. This CDR3 has 13 residues. CDR3 in amino acids: CASSDRVSTEAFF.

This rearrangement joins TRBV2 to TRBJ2-4. This CDR3 has 16 residues. CDR1 SNHLY and CDR2 FYNNEI come from the germline V gene. CDR3 amino acids: CASSEWSETLMNIQYF.